These 22 T cell receptor beta chains share one sample of origin, sequenced in a study of T-cell reconstitution after alpha-beta-depleted transplantation in children. Preparation of the TCRbeta library was carried out with unique molecular identifiers. TCRdb used MiXCR to reprocess the PCR reads, holding one entry per CDR3 protein. The sample carries about 7,400 distinct CDR3 sequences, about 32% recorded once. The source material was peripheral blood, sampled 60 days after TCRalphabeta/CD19-depleted stem cell transplant. The receptors stem from a boy in the first two years of life who had a stem cell transplant for SCID, so the T cells may come from the graft donor.

This clonotype was observed a few times. The V call is TRBV12-3 or TRBV12-4, the J call TRBJ2-7; 12 bases fit TRBD2. The trim removed 5 bases at V and 5 bases at J, leaving 4 bases unmatched. The CDR3 sequence is 14 residues long. The CDR3 coding sequence is TGTGCCAGCAGTCGACTAGCGGGAGCCCACGAGCAGTACTTC. Amino acids: CASSRLAGAHEQYF.

The rearrangement links TRBV7-9 to TRBJ2-7; D not certain. The length of the CDR3 is 17 residues. Germline V CDR1 and CDR2: SEHNR, FQNEAQ (reference sequence). V lost 1 base to trimming and J lost 1 base, with 17 bases between them. The chain's CDR3 is CASSLVGPGFLSYEQYF. For the CDR3, the DNA is TGTGCCAGCAGCTTAGTTGGTCCAGGTTTTTTATCCTACGAGCAGTACTTC.

This clonotype occurred many times. The rearrangement uses TRBV2 and TRBJ2-3; 9 bases map to TRBD2. Germline values: CDR1 SNHLY, CDR2 FYNNEI. CDR3 length: 13 residues. J lost 4 bases, V lost 7 bases, and 3 bases had no gene match. In DNA, the CDR3 is TGTGCCAGCACAGCGGGGGGACCAGATACGCAGTATTTT. Translated: CASTAGGPDTQYF. The whole variable domain, remainder taken from reference TRBV2 and TRBJ2-3, is EPEVTQTPSHQVTQMGQEVILRCVPISNHLYFYWYRQILGQKVEFLVSFYNNEISEKSEIFDDQFSVERPDGSNFTLKIRSTKLEDSAMYFCASTAGGPDTQYFGPGTRLTVL.

This clonotype ranks as medium-sized. This chain links TRBV20-1 with TRBJ1-5; D remains unclear. Germline CDR1 reads DFQATT; CDR2 reads SNEGSKA (reference sequence). With 1 base removed from V and 1 base from J, the gap between germline ends came to 8 bases. The length of the CDR3 is 14 residues. CDR3 bases: TGCAGTGCTAGAGCCGATGGGAGCAATCAGCCCCAGCATTTT. This sequence encodes CSARADGSNQPQHF.

The V and J genes are TRBV5-1 and TRBJ2-1, with TRBD2 matching over 11 bases. CDR3 size: 15 residues. The V segment lost 3 bases and the J segment 8 bases; nucleotides outside the gene matches: 7. Germline values: CDR1 SGHRS, CDR2 YFSETQ. CDR3 protein: CASSWGTSGSDEQFF. The CDR3 DNA is TGCGCCAGCAGCTGGGGGACTAGCGGAAGCGATGAGCAGTTCTTC.

The V call is TRBV6-5, the J call TRBJ1-1; D may be TRBD1 (6 bases). The CDR3 covers 15 residues. V was clipped by 0 bases and J by 1 base, with 9 bases between them. In germline, CDR1 is MNHEY, CDR2 SVGAGI. The DNA of the CDR3 is TGTGCCAGCAGTTACTCCGGGGGCGGGAACACTGAAGCTTTCTTT. Protein product: CASSYSGGGNTEAFF.

The chain couples TRBV18 to TRBJ2-3, with D unresolved. This CDR3 has 16 residues. The germline V gene encodes CDR1 KGHSH and CDR2 LQKENI. Trimming took off 4 bases at V and 3 bases at J, with 17 bases between the two ends. The CDR3 bases are TGTGCCAGCTCACGGGATACTATTACTGCGACAGATACGCAGTATTTT. This encodes CASSRDTITATDTQYF. Using reference TRBV18 and TRBJ2-3 for the parts outside the CDR3, the full variable domain is NAGVMQNPRHLVRRRGQEARLRCSPMKGHSHVYWYRQLPEEGLKFMVYLQKENIIDESGMPKERFSAEFPKEGPSILRIQQVVRGDSAAYFCASSRDTITATDTQYFGPGTRLTVL.

This clonotype is labeled as medium-sized. The chain has TRBV7-3 and TRBJ2-1, with unresolved D. Germline V gives CDR1 SGHTA, CDR2 FQGTGA. Trimming removed 0 bases from V and 4 bases from J, with 10 bases in between. This CDR3 comprises 15 residues. The CDR3 loop reads CASSLTPTLYNEQFF. The CDR3 nucleotides read TGTGCCAGCAGCTTAACCCCTACCCTGTACAATGAGCAGTTCTTC.

The chain recombines TRBV18 with TRBJ2-1; 8 bases are shared with TRBD2. The CDR3 has 15 amino acids. Germline V gene lookup returns CDR1 KGHSH and CDR2 LQKENI. V shed 1 base, J shed 5 bases, and the junction held 4 bases outside the gene matches. The CDR3 region is CASSPRTGGHNEQFF. DNA for the CDR3: TGTGCCAGCTCACCACGGACGGGAGGGCACAATGAGCAGTTCTTC.

This clonotype counts as medium-sized. The chain links TRBV12-3 or TRBV12-4 to TRBJ1-4; D perhaps matches TRBD1 (5 bases). This CDR3 region has 15 residues. The germline V and J ends were trimmed by 2 bases and 5 bases, with 12 bases remaining between them. The CDR3 sequence is CASSLNLGHNEKLFF. CDR3 DNA: TGTGCCAGCAGTTTAAATTTAGGACACAATGAAAAACTGTTTTTT.

V is TRBV10-3 and J is TRBJ2-1; D possibly matches TRBD1 or TRBD2 (6 bases each). The CDR3 covers 15 residues. Germline V gene lookup returns CDR1 ENHRY and CDR2 SYGVKD. The germline V and J ends were trimmed by 6 bases and 2 bases, with 14 bases remaining between them. In nucleotides, the CDR3 is TGTGCCATCAGCGAGGGGGGTACGCCCTACAATGAGCAGTTCTTC. It is translated as CAISEGGTPYNEQFF.

This clonotype is labeled as medium-sized (0.01 to 0.1%). The junction does not match germline at one end; this may be a read error. V gene TRBV4-1 combines with J gene TRBJ1-2; D uncertain. The CDR3 loop spans 17 amino acids. The germline gives CDR1 MGHRA, CDR2 YSYEKL. CDR3 bases: TGCGCCAGCAACCAACCCAAAGTTCTGCTCCTTAACTATGGCTACACCTTC. Translating gives CASNQPKVLLLNYGYTF.

This clonotype was counted ten times or more. The V gene is TRBV6-4, the J gene TRBJ1-1; TRBD1 agrees at 9 bases. CDR3 size: 19 residues. V dropped 0 bases and J dropped 1; count of bases not matched to a gene: 12. CDR1 and CDR2 (germline): MRHNA, SNTAGT. The CDR3, as DNA: TGTGCCAGCAGTGACTCGTGTCGGACAGGGGCCGAAGGGAACACTGAAGCTTTCTTT. This encodes CASSDSCRTGAEGNTEAFF.

Of note for this clonotype: Germline is not matched at one junction end, which may reflect a read error. This rearrangement joins TRBV5-4 to TRBJ1-6; D remains unclear. The CDR3 runs 16 residues. Germline CDR1 and CDR2: SGHNT and YYREEE (reference sequence). CDR3 sequence: CAISPRESSYNSPLHF. CDR3 bases: TGTGCCATCAGCCCCCGGGAGAGCTCCTATAATTCACCCCTCCACTTT.

This clonotype is medium-sized in the sample. The chain uses TRBV6-2 or TRBV6-3 and TRBJ2-4; D possibly matches TRBD1 or TRBD2 (6 bases each). CDR3 size: 14 residues. CDR1 is MNHEY and CDR2 is SVGEGT in the germline V gene. Trimming removed 6 bases from V and 4 bases from J, with 13 bases in between. CDR3 DNA sequence: TGTGCCAGCAGACCTGGGGGGCCAAAAAACATTCAGTACTTC. Residues: CASRPGGPKNIQYF.

This chain connects TRBV29-1 to TRBJ2-1; 10 positions match TRBD2. The V gene's germline CDR1 is SQVTM and CDR2 ANQGSEA. Germline trimming cut 2 bases from V and 9 bases from J; bases unmatched to any gene: 25. The CDR3 extends over 20 amino acids. CDR3 residues: CSVERIIVVARLAGEGEQFF. The CDR3, as DNA: TGCAGCGTTGAAAGGATAATAGTGGTCGCGAGACTAGCGGGTGAGGGTGAGCAGTTCTTC.

This clonotype is medium-sized within its sample. This chain uses TRBV11-2 with TRBJ2-3, with D hard to call. The CDR3 runs 15 residues. CDR1 is SGHAT, CDR2 FQNNGV, per germline. Deletions cut 2 bases from V and 4 bases from J, with 13 bases between. This CDR3 is CASSLNPGVPDTQYF. The CDR3, as DNA: TGTGCCAGCAGCTTAAATCCGGGCGTCCCAGATACGCAGTATTTT.

This clonotype qualifies as medium-sized (0.01 to 0.1%). CDR3 nucleotides: TGCGCCAGCAGCTTGAACGTTCGGGACAGGGCTCGAGCTTTCTTT. Amino acid sequence: CASSLNVRDRARAFF. The genes are TRBV5-1 and TRBJ1-1; 9 nucleotides agree with TRBD1. Trimming removed 1 base from V and 10 bases from J; junction bases left unmatched: 11. The CDR3 has 15 residues. The germline CDR1 and CDR2 sequences are SGHRS and YFSETQ.

This clonotype was observed many times. Possible read error: a much larger clone is one base away. The chain carries TRBV20-1 and TRBJ2-4; a possible D gene is TRBD1 (5 bases). The CDR3 totals 15 residues. Germline V gene sequence: CDR1 DFQATT, CDR2 SNEGSKA (reference sequence). CDR3 region: CCARRQWRTKNIQYF. The CDR3 DNA reads TGCTGTGCTAGACGACAGTGGCGGACCAAAAACATTCAGTACTTC.

Sample share makes this clonotype medium-sized. The chain joins TRBV11-2 to TRBJ1-2; D is perhaps TRBD1 (5 bases). V lost 6 bases and J 5 bases, leaving 22 bases between the germline ends. The CDR3 is 16 residues long. Per germline, CDR1 SGHAT and CDR2 FQNNGV. Here the CDR3 DNA reads TGTGCCAGCAGTCCCCCGGGACCCTTCCGGGGGTATGGCTACACCTTC. It codes for CASSPPGPFRGYGYTF.

V and J are TRBV5-3 and TRBJ2-3; 8 bases are shared with TRBD2. TRBV5-3 is designated an ORF whose function remains uncertain. This CDR3 spans 16 amino acids. The V and J ends lost 8 bases and 2 bases, in that order; junction bases with no gene match: 13. CDR3 region: CARGPVAGGPTDTQYF. The CDR3, as DNA: TGTGCCAGGGGCCCCGTGGCGGGGGGTCCCACAGATACGCAGTATTTT.

V gene TRBV5-1 combines with J gene TRBJ2-5; D is undetermined. Trimming shortened V by 1 base and J by 1 base, and 5 bases separated the two germline ends. In germline, CDR1 is SGHRS, CDR2 YFSETQ. This CDR3 has 13 residues. The CDR3 here is CASSLFTQETQYF. The CDR3 DNA sequence: TGCGCCAGCAGCTTGTTTACCCAAGAGACCCAGTACTTC.